Reported below is one T cell receptor beta chain. Its target is not known. Treatment meaning: roughly 10-day PBMC culture with coronavirus spike peptide pools or control peptides (ViraFEST assay). Cultured CD4+ T cell DNA underwent sequencing with the Oncomine TCR Beta short-read assay. Each CDR3 protein gets one entry after TCRdb re-called the PCR reads with MiXCR. The sample yields approximately 3,000 distinct CDR3 sequences, around 54% seen once. This record belongs to a study of vaccination and CD4 T cells after COVID-19. About the study: Control wells got either CEFX epitopes, HIV-1 Nef peptides, or no peptide at all.

The CDR3 runs to 11 residues. Per germline, CDR1 LNHDA and CDR2 SQIVND (reference sequence). Trimming took off 9 bases at V and 8 bases at J, with 11 bases between the two ends. The rearrangement links TRBV19 to TRBJ2-1; D uncertain. This sequence originates from a human donor who had recovered from COVID-19. Sample: CD4+ T cells from blood, cultured in vitro. CDR3 DNA: TGTGCCAGCTCAATATTCGATGAGCAGTTCTTC. It specifies CASSIFDEQFF.